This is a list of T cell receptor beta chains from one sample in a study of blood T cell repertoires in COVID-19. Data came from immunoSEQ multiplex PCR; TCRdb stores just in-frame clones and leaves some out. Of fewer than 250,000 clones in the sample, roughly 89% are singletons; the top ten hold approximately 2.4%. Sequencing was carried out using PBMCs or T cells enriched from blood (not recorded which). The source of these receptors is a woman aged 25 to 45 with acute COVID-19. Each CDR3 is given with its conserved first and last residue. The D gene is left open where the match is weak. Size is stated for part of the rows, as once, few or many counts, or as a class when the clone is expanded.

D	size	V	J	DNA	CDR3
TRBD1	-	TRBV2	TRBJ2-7	TGTGCCAGCAGTGCCGGGACAGCCCCCGAGCAGTACTTC	CASSAGTAPEQYF
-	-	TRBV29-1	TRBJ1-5	TGCAGCGTTGTGTTTCAGGATACTCAGCCCCAGCATTTT	CSVVFQDTQPQHF
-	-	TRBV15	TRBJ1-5	TGTGCCACCAGCATCAGGGGCCGCAATCAGCCCCAGCATTTT	CATSIRGRNQPQHF
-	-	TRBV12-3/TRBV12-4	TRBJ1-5	TGTGCCAGCAGTTCATACCTTCGGCAGCCCCAGCATTTT	CASSSYLRQPQHF
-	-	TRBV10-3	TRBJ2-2	TGTGCCATCAGTTGGGAGGGGGCGAACACCGGGGAGCTGTTTTTT	CAISWEGANTGELFF
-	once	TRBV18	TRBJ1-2	TGTGCCAGCTCACCATCGGGGGGTTTAGGCTACACCTTC	CASSPSGGLGYTF
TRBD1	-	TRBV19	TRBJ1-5	TGTGCCAGTAGTCGGGCCGGGACAGGGAATCAGCCCCAGCATTTT	CASSRAGTGNQPQHF
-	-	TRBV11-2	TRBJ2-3	TGTGCCAGCAGCTTCGGCGTGAGGCGAAGCACAGATACGCAGTATTTT	CASSFGVRRSTDTQYF
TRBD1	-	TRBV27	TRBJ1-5	TGTGCCAGCAGTTTACTGTCCGGACAGGGCAGTAATCAGCCCCAGCATTTT	CASSLLSGQGSNQPQHF
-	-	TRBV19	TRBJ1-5	TGTGCCAGTAGTATAGACAGGGATCGCAATCAGCCCCAGCATTTT	CASSIDRDRNQPQHF
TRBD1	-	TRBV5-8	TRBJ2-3	TGTGCCAGTACCCCGGGACAGGGGTGGGATACGCAGTATTTT	CASTPGQGWDTQYF
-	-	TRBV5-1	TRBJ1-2	TGCGCCAGCAGCAGCAGGACAGCTAACTATGGCTACACCTTC	CASSSRTANYGYTF
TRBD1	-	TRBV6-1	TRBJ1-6	TGTGCCAGCAGTGAACTCAGGGGGAATTCACCCCTCCACTTT	CASSELRGNSPLHF
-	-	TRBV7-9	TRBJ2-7	TGTGCCAGCAGCTTAGAGGGGAACTACGAGCAGTACTTC	CASSLEGNYEQYF
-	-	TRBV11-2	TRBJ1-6	TGTGCCAGCAGCTTAGATCCCCAGGGAACGTATACACCCCTCCACTTT	CASSLDPQGTYTPLHF
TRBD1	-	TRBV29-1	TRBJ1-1	TGCAGCGTTAGTGGGTCGGGACAGTCGAACACTGAAGCTTTCTTT	CSVSGSGQSNTEAFF
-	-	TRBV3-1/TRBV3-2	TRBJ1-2	TGTGCCAGCAGCCAAGATGGTCCGGGAGATTATGGCTACACCTTC	CASSQDGPGDYGYTF
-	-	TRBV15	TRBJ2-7	TGTGCCACCAGCAGACCCGCAGGGCCGCTCTCCTACGAGCAGTACTTC	CATSRPAGPLSYEQYF
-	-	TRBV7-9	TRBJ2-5	TGTGCCAGCAGCTTATTGGCCAGGGTGGACGAGACCCAGTACTTC	CASSLLARVDETQYF
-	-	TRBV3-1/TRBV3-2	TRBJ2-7	TGTGCCAGCAGCCCGACGCGGGGTCTCACCTACGAGCAGTACTTC	CASSPTRGLTYEQYF
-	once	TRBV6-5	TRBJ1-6	TGTGCCAGCACTCTGGGGGGGAGTGGTTCACCCCTCCACTTT	CASTLGGSGSPLHF
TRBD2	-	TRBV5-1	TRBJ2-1	TGCGCCAGCAGCTTAACTAGCGGGCTTTACAATGAGCAGTTCTTC	CASSLTSGLYNEQFF
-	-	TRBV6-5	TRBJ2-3	TGTGCCAGCCGGAGACAGCGAGACCGAACAGATACGCAGTATTTT	CASRRQRDRTDTQYF
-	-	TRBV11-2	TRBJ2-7	TGTGCCAGCACAAAAAGCCCGGGCTACGAGCAGTACTTC	CASTKSPGYEQYF
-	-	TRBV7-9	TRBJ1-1	TGTGCCAGCAGCGATACCAGGGGAGACACTGAAGCTTTCTTT	CASSDTRGDTEAFF
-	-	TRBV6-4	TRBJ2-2	TGTGCCAGCAGTGACTCGTTGGCCACACCACAGGTTCCCGGGGAGCTGTTTTTT	CASSDSLATPQVPGELFF
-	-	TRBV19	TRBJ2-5	TGTGCCAGTAGTATAAGGTCAGGGATGGAGACCCAGTACTTC	CASSIRSGMETQYF
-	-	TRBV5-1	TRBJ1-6	TGCGCCAGCAGCTATACTGTGCGGGGTTATAATTCACCCCTCCACTTT	CASSYTVRGYNSPLHF
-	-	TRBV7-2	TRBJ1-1	TGTGCCAGCAGCTACGGGAGCCGAGGGATGAACACTGAAGCTTTCTTT	CASSYGSRGMNTEAFF
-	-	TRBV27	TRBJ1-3	TGTGCCAGCAGTCCCCAACAGGAGTGGGGAAACACCATATATTTT	CASSPQQEWGNTIYF
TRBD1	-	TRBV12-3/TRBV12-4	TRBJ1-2	TGTGCCAGCAGAGGACAGGGGGCTTCTGGCTACACCTTC	CASRGQGASGYTF
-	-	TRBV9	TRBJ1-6	TGTGCCAGCAGCGGCCGGGGGGCGGAAAATTCACCCCTCCACTTT	CASSGRGAENSPLHF
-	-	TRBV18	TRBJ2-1	TGTGCCAGCTCACGGGCAAACTACAATGAGCAGTTCTTC	CASSRANYNEQFF
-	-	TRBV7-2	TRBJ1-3	TGTGCCAGCAGCTTAGACAGGGTTCTCTCTGGAAACACCATATATTTT	CASSLDRVLSGNTIYF
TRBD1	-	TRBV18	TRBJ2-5	TGTGCCAGCTCACCCGGACAGGGTTCGAAGACCCAGTACTTC	CASSPGQGSKTQYF
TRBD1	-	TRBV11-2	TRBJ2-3	TGTGCCAGCAGCTCAGACAGGGGCACAGATACGCAGTATTTT	CASSSDRGTDTQYF
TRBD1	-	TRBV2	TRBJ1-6	TGTGCCAGCAGTGGACAGGGGCGAAATTCACCCCTCCACTTT	CASSGQGRNSPLHF
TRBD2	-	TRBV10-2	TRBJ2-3	TGCGCCAGCAGTGATGTGGCTAGCGGGGGGACCACAGATACGCAGTATTTT	CASSDVASGGTTDTQYF
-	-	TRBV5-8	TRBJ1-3	TGTGCCAGCAGCTTAAATGGCGGACAAGGAAACACCATATATTTT	CASSLNGGQGNTIYF
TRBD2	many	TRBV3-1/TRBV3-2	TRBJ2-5	TGTGCCAGCAGCCCTCCGACTAGCGTGAAGACCCAGTACTTC	CASSPPTSVKTQYF
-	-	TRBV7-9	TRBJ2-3	TGTGCCAGCAGCCGACCGGGTGCAGATACGCAGTATTTT	CASSRPGADTQYF
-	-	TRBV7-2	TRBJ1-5	TGTGCCAGCGGGCAAAATCAGCCCCAGCATTTT	CASGQNQPQHF